This T cell receptor beta chain was captured by sequencing in a study of post-analysis software for immune sequencing data. Trimming took 2 bases from V and 11 from J; bases not matched to a gene: 10. CDR3 length: 14 residues. This clonotype was seen a handful of times. What it recognizes is unknown. TCR beta cDNA libraries had unique molecular identifiers. TCRdb ran MiXCR on the PCR reads and lists one entry per CDR3 protein. The sample yields about 540,000 distinct CDR3 sequences, 30% to 40% seen once. Whole-study findings and limits: Five or six TRBV segments, TRBV5-6, TRBV5-1 and TRBV20-1 among them, were found more frequent in patients than controls.

This sequence originates from a girl under 18 with multiple sclerosis. The chain has TRBV12-3 or TRBV12-4 and TRBJ1-1; 8 nucleotides line up with TRBD1. The sample consisted of blood. The DNA for the CDR3 is TGTGCCAGCAGTTTAAGGGGGCAGGGGGCAAGCGCTTTCTTT. Translated: CASSLRGQGASAFF.